These 29 T cell receptor beta chains share one sample of origin, sequenced in a study of low-dose radiotherapy and immunotherapy resistance in tumors. TRAV- and TRBV-specific primers primed first-strand cDNA, covering alpha and beta chains. Amplification of TCRs used a constant-region primer and V-primer adapter for roughly 22 PCR cycles. TCRdb re-called the reads through MiXCR, storing one row per CDR3 protein. The sample records about 12,000 distinct CDR3 sequences, approximately 80% being singletons. Source of these receptors: a human donor with advanced metastatic prostate, ovarian, gallbladder or colorectal cancer (not recorded which). This table probably holds off-target reads from a library built for another chain.

The CDR3 region has the DNA TGTGCCACCAGCAGAGGTGCGGGGACAGGGACATACAATGAGCAGTTCTTC. As protein: CATSRGAGTGTYNEQFF. The chain has TRBV15 and TRBJ2-1, with 9 positions matching TRBD1. The V gene end was trimmed by 1 base and the J gene end by 4 bases; junction bases not matched to a gene: 8. The germline V gene has CDR1 LNHNV and CDR2 YYDKDF (reference sequence). The CDR3 is 17 amino acids.

The chain has TRBV7-2 and TRBJ2-7; TRBD1 is a possible D gene (5 bases). Germline-derived CDR1 and CDR2 are SGHTA and FQGNSA. Trimming left V 5 bases short and J 6 bases short, with 20 bases between. This CDR3 is built from 15 residues. The CDR3 here is CASSPDGQGMGEQYF. The CDR3 nucleotides are TGTGCCAGCAGCCCGGACGGCCAGGGCATGGGCGAGCAGTACTTC.

The rearrangement joins TRBV20-1 to TRBJ2-1; D remains ambiguous. Trimming removed 0 bases at V and 7 bases at J, with 7 bases between. This CDR3 has 12 amino acids. Germline V CDR1 and CDR2: DFQATT, SNEGSKA (reference sequence). The CDR3 DNA is TGCAGTGCTAGAGATAGGCTAAATGAGCAGTTCTTC. Protein sequence: CSARDRLNEQFF.

The chain links TRBV7-9 to TRBJ1-1; perhaps TRBD1 as D (6 bases). The V gene lost 8 bases and the J gene lost 1 base, with 14 bases spanning the gap. Germline V gives CDR1 SEHNR, CDR2 FQNEAQ (reference sequence). The CDR3 totals 14 residues. CDR3 residues: CASQSGDGNTEAFF. DNA of the CDR3: TGTGCCAGCCAGTCAGGGGACGGGAACACTGAAGCTTTCTTT.

This clonotype was detected a few times. The rearrangement joins TRBV28 to TRBJ2-1, with no clear D. Germline V gene sequence: CDR1 MDHEN, CDR2 SYDVKM. V shed 5 bases and J shed 13 bases, with 18 bases lying between them. The CDR3 is 13 amino acids. The CDR3 is CASSINPSAAQFF. Here the CDR3 DNA reads TGTGCCAGCAGTATAAATCCTTCCGCGGCACAGTTCTTC.

The chain employs TRBV3-1 and TRBJ2-1, with unresolved D. This CDR3 contains 12 residues. The germline gives CDR1 LGHDT, CDR2 YNNKEL (reference sequence). Trimming removed 4 bases at V and 6 bases at J, with 7 bases between. The CDR3 region is CASSPFPNEQFF. The CDR3 DNA follows: TGTGCCAGCAGCCCATTCCCCAATGAGCAGTTCTTC.

This clonotype came up once. The V call is TRBV26, the J call TRBJ2-7; whether TRBD1, the table's D call, matches the DNA was not checked. TRBV26 is labeled a pseudogene. The CDR3 has 15 amino acids. In DNA, the CDR3 is TGTGCCAGCAGGCCTACCGGACAGGGGGCGAAGGAGCAGTACTTC. This sequence encodes CASRPTGQGAKEQYF.

This rearrangement joins TRBV14 to TRBJ2-4, with unresolved D. Deletions cut 8 bases from V and 6 bases from J, with 8 bases between. From germline, CDR1 is SGHDN and CDR2 FVKESK. The CDR3 has 11 amino acids. CDR3 in amino acids: CASGIGNIQYF. In DNA form, the CDR3 reads TGTGCCAGCGGCATCGGAAACATTCAGTACTTC.

V and J are TRBV28 and TRBJ2-7; 7 bases align to TRBD2. Germline assignment: CDR1 MDHEN and CDR2 SYDVKM. CDR3 length equals 14 residues. With V trimmed by 9 bases and J by 3 bases, 11 bases remained unmatched. The CDR3 is CASINGREVYEQYF. The CDR3, as DNA: TGTGCCAGTATTAATGGGAGGGAAGTCTACGAGCAGTACTTC.

The V call is TRBV7-2, the J call TRBJ2-1; a possible D gene is TRBD1 (5 bases). Per germline, CDR1 SGHTA and CDR2 FQGNSA. V was cut by 1 base and J by 9 bases, with 13 bases left in between. The CDR3 runs to 14 residues. The CDR3 sequence is CASSLGQLASEQFF. The CDR3 DNA follows: TGTGCCAGCAGCTTAGGACAGTTGGCGAGTGAGCAGTTCTTC.

The chain has TRBV30 and TRBJ2-1; D possibly corresponds to TRBD1 (6 bases). The V and J ends lost 2 bases and 6 bases respectively, with 8 bases between them. Germline V lookup: CDR1 GTSNPN, CDR2 SVGIG (reference sequence). The CDR3 totals 12 residues. The CDR3 here is CAWSPDSNEQFF. Here the CDR3 DNA reads TGTGCCTGGAGTCCGGACAGCAATGAGCAGTTCTTC.

The chain links TRBV3-1 to TRBJ1-1, with D tentatively TRBD1 (5 bases). Germline V gene data show CDR1 as LGHDT and CDR2 as YNNKEL (reference sequence). This CDR3 has 14 residues. V shed 1 base and J shed 1 base, with 7 bases lying between them. The CDR3 here is CASSQGRANTEAFF. CDR3 DNA sequence: TGTGCCAGCAGCCAAGGCAGGGCGAACACTGAAGCTTTCTTT.

The gene calls are TRBV5-1 and TRBJ2-7; D is possibly TRBD2 (6 bases). Per germline, CDR1 SGHRS and CDR2 YFSETQ. The V and J ends lost 3 bases and 3 bases respectively, with 7 bases between them. The CDR3 covers 12 residues. The CDR3: CASSSEGYEQYF. DNA for the CDR3: TGCGCCAGCAGCTCGGAGGGCTACGAGCAGTACTTC.

The rearrangement joins TRBV6-5 to TRBJ2-7; perhaps TRBD1 as D (6 bases). Looked up from germline, CDR1 is MNHEY and CDR2 is SVGAGI. Trimming stripped 5 bases from V and 4 bases from J, with 18 bases between. There are 15 residues in the CDR3. The CDR3 coding sequence is TGTGCCAGCAGTCCCATCCAGGGACAAGCATACGAGCAGTACTTC. Translated: CASSPIQGQAYEQYF.

The chain joins TRBV6-2 or TRBV6-3 to TRBJ2-7; a weak D match, TRBD2 (6 bases). The germline V gene has CDR1 MNHEY and CDR2 SVGEGT. The V end was cut by 2 bases, the J end by 3 bases, with 14 bases between. The CDR3 length is 15 residues. The CDR3 reads CASSYGGGAYYEQYF. CDR3 coding DNA: TGTGCCAGCAGTTACGGAGGAGGGGCCTACTACGAGCAGTACTTC.

This chain joins TRBV5-5 and TRBJ2-1; 10 nucleotides agree with TRBD2. The germline CDR1 and CDR2 sequences are SGHKS and YYEKEE (reference sequence). The CDR3 sequence is 17 residues long. V trimming: 0 bases; J trimming: 4 bases; junction bases outside the gene matches: 7. The CDR3 coding sequence is TGTGCCAGCAGCTTGGGACTAGCGGGCCAATTGTACAATGAGCAGTTCTTC. Translated: CASSLGLAGQLYNEQFF.

The gene calls are TRBV3-1 and TRBJ2-5; a weak D match, TRBD1 (6 bases). The ends were cut back, 4 bases at V and 5 bases at J, with 20 bases in the middle. Germline assignment: CDR1 LGHDT and CDR2 YNNKEL (reference sequence). The CDR3 has 16 residues. CDR3 sequence (DNA): TGTGCCAGCAGCCGACAGGACTCGCCAACGGTGGAGACCCAGTACTTC. Translation gives CASSRQDSPTVETQYF.

This sequence joins TRBV2 and TRBJ2-5; tentatively, D is TRBD2 (6 bases). Germline V lookup: CDR1 SNHLY, CDR2 FYNNEI. V was clipped by 8 bases and J by 5 bases, with 15 bases between them. The CDR3 consists of 13 residues. The CDR3 coding sequence is TGTGCCAGCGGGGGGAATCTACGCGAGACCCAGTACTTC. This gives the protein CASGGNLRETQYF.

This clonotype appeared once. CDR3 sequence (DNA): TGTGCCAGCAGTTTGACAAACACCATATATTTT. Translating it yields CASSLTNTIYF. J is TRBJ1-3 and V is TRBV28; D is ambiguous. The CDR3 has 11 amino acids. Trimming took 3 bases from V and 6 from J, leaving 3 bases between them. The germline V gene has CDR1 MDHEN and CDR2 SYDVKM.

This clonotype was seen only once. One end of the junction does not line up with germline, which may come from a read error. V usage is TRBV11-2 and J usage is TRBJ2-2; 14 positions match TRBD2. Germline V CDR1 and CDR2: SGHAT, FQNNGV. The CDR3 spans 18 residues. Here the CDR3 DNA reads TGTGCCAGCAGATTAGCGACTAGCGGGAGGGCGAACACCGGGGAGCTGTTTTTT. Its protein product is CASRLATSGRANTGELFF.

For this clonotype: One junction end does not reproduce the germline sequence, and a read error may be involved. CDR3 sequence (DNA): TGTGCCAGCAGTTCCTCCTTGGGTTTTGTCTTGGCGGGACCCCTCTTC. Protein sequence: CASSSSLGFVLAGPLF. V and J are TRBV6-2 or TRBV6-3 and TRBJ2-1, with D possibly being TRBD2 (6 bases). The CDR3 length is 16 residues. In germline, CDR1 is MNHEY, CDR2 SVGEGT.

The chain links TRBV20-1 to TRBJ2-1, with D possibly being TRBD2 (5 bases). The V gene's germline CDR1 is DFQATT and CDR2 SNEGSKA (reference sequence). The length of the CDR3 is 16 residues. The V end was cut by 5 bases, the J end by 0 bases, with 17 bases between. Here the CDR3 reads CSASDQRRASYNEQFF. Here the CDR3 DNA reads TGCAGTGCTTCAGATCAACGGCGGGCCTCCTACAATGAGCAGTTCTTC.

This chain uses TRBV19 with TRBJ1-2; weak D call: TRBD1 (5 bases). The germline V gene has CDR1 LNHDA and CDR2 SQIVND (reference sequence). Deletions cut 7 bases from V and 5 bases from J, with 23 bases between. There are 16 residues in the CDR3. CDR3 DNA: TGTGCCAGTAAACCCCGACAGAACCAAGACGAGTATGGCTACACCTTC. Amino acid sequence: CASKPRQNQDEYGYTF. Together with reference TRBV19 and TRBJ1-2, the CDR3 gives the full variable domain: DGGITQSPKYLFRKEGQNVTLSCEQNLNHDAMYWYRQDPGQGLRLIYYSQIVNDFQKGDIAEGYSVSREKKESFPLTVTSAQKNPTAFYLCASKPRQNQDEYGYTFGSGTRLTVV.

The rearrangement uses TRBV4-3 and TRBJ2-2; maybe TRBD1 (6 bases). With 8 bases removed from V and 7 bases from J, the gap between germline ends came to 11 bases. This CDR3 has 12 residues. Per the germline V gene, CDR1 is LGHNA and CDR2 is YSLEER. CDR3 region: CASATGHGELFF. The DNA for the CDR3 is TGCGCCAGCGCAACAGGGCACGGGGAGCTGTTTTTT.

The chain is built from TRBV12-3 or TRBV12-4 and TRBJ2-2; D unresolved. The ends were cut back, 6 bases at V and 8 bases at J, with 16 bases in the middle. The CDR3 is 14 residues long. The CDR3 protein is CASRPSSLRGELFF. The CDR3 coding sequence is TGTGCCAGCAGACCATCCTCACTTCGAGGGGAGCTGTTTTTT.

As DNA, the CDR3 is TGTGCCAGCAGTTTATCTGGAAGCCCCAATCAGCCCCAGCATTTT. The encoded protein is CASSLSGSPNQPQHF. The rearrangement uses TRBV28 and TRBJ1-5; D remains ambiguous. CDR1 is MDHEN and CDR2 is SYDVKM in the germline V gene. The length of the CDR3 is 15 residues. The V end lost 1 base, the J end lost 3 bases, and 10 bases lay between the germline ends.

This CDR3 is CASRIGWGTEAFF. The CDR3 DNA reads TGTGCCAGCAGGATCGGGTGGGGGACTGAAGCTTTCTTT. The chain combines TRBV28 with TRBJ1-1, with D maybe TRBD1 (5 bases). V was cut by 6 bases and J by 5 bases, with 13 bases left in between. Germline values: CDR1 MDHEN, CDR2 SYDVKM. The CDR3 consists of 13 residues.

The chain links TRBV18 to TRBJ2-6; no clear D gene. The germline V gene has CDR1 KGHSH and CDR2 LQKENI. The CDR3 is made up of 15 amino acids. Between the trimmed V and J ends, which lost 1 base and 1 base, there was a span of 5 bases. The CDR3 here is CASSPQGSGANVLTF. CDR3 coding DNA: TGTGCCAGCTCACCACAGGGATCTGGGGCCAACGTCCTGACTTTC.

Remarks on this clonotype: A read error may account for a junction end that differs from germline. The chain combines TRBV4-1 with TRBJ2-1, with TRBD2 matching over 8 bases. CDR3 size: 14 residues. CDR1 and CDR2 from the germline V gene are MGHRA and YSYEKL. CDR3 amino acids: CTSSPGREGFEQFF. CDR3 DNA: TGCACCAGCAGCCCCGGCCGGGAGGGTTTTGAGCAGTTCTTC.